Each of the 8 T cell receptor beta chains below was sequenced from the same sample in a study of T cell responses to AZD1222 COVID-19 vaccine listed by TCRdb under 2021. The library was generated by the immunoSEQ multiplex PCR assay. Not all clones reach the TCRdb copy of this immuneACCESS table, which keeps in-frame sequences only. Checked studies attribute under half of the gap to unresolved V genes and leave the rest unexplained. The sample table records roughly 100,000 clones; around nine tenths of these occur just once. The ten biggest clones cover more than 9% of the sample. In the paper's terms, the time point label means: baseline before first vaccination. Sample: peripheral blood, taken on day 0 of AZD1222 vaccination. The receptors derive from an adult in good health.

In DNA, the CDR3 is TGTGCCAGCAGCTTGATGGGGCAAGAGACCCAGTACTTC. Protein: CASSLMGQETQYF. The gene calls are TRBV7-9 and TRBJ2-5, with D unresolved. Germline-derived CDR1 and CDR2 are SEHNR and FQNEAQ (reference sequence). V dropped 3 bases and J dropped 2 bases, with 7 bases sitting between them. The CDR3 contains 13 residues.

The chain links TRBV29-1 to TRBJ1-1, with D unclear. The CDR3 has 13 amino acids. CDR1 is SQVTM and CDR2 is ANQGSEA in the germline V gene. Between the trimmed V and J ends, which lost 4 bases and 0 bases, there was a span of 9 bases. The CDR3 coding sequence is TGCAGCGTTGTGGGTTTCTTGAACACTGAAGCTTTCTTT. This encodes CSVVGFLNTEAFF. The whole variable domain, remainder taken from reference TRBV29-1 and TRBJ1-1, is SAVISQKPSRDICQRGTSLTIQCQVDSQVTMMFWYRQQPGQSLTLIATANQGSEATYESGFVIDKFPISRPNLTFSTLTVSNMSPEDSSIYLCSVVGFLNTEAFFGQGTRLTVV.

This rearrangement joins TRBV28 to TRBJ2-7; TRBD1 aligns across 8 bases. Germline loops: CDR1 MDHEN, CDR2 SYDVKM. This CDR3 spans 15 amino acids. With V trimmed by 2 bases and J by 4 bases, 7 bases remained unmatched. Here the CDR3 DNA reads TGTGCCAGCAGTTTAATTGGGACAGGAACATACGAGCAGTACTTC. Protein product: CASSLIGTGTYEQYF.

The chain combines TRBV7-8 with TRBJ2-3, with TRBD2 matching 14 bases. Germline trimming cut 5 bases from V and 2 bases from J; bases unmatched to any gene: 12. From germline, CDR1 is SGHVS and CDR2 FQNEAQ. This CDR3 has 19 residues. In DNA, the CDR3 is TGTGCCAGCAGCCCACATGGGACTAGCGGGAGACGGTTCACAGATACGCAGTATTTT. As protein: CASSPHGTSGRRFTDTQYF.

This chain links TRBV9 with TRBJ1-3; D unclear. The V gene's germline CDR1 is SGDLS and CDR2 YYNGEE. Trimming removed 0 bases from V and 2 bases from J, with 6 bases in between. The CDR3 consists of 14 residues. The CDR3 nucleotides read TGTGCCAGCAGCGTAGGGCGGGCTGGAAACACCATATATTTT. Protein: CASSVGRAGNTIYF.

The V and J genes are TRBV7-6 and TRBJ2-5; 7 bases line up with TRBD2. Germline-derived CDR1 and CDR2 are SGHVS and FNYEAQ. The CDR3 is 16 residues long. Trimming removed 0 bases from V and 3 bases from J; junction bases left unmatched: 7. The CDR3 DNA reads as TGTGCCAGCAGCTTAGCGGTTTGGAGCGGGAAAGAGACCCAGTACTTC. Translating it yields CASSLAVWSGKETQYF. The full variable domain, in which reference TRBV7-6 and TRBJ2-5 provide the parts outside the CDR3, is GAGVSQSPRYKVTKRGQDVALRCDPISGHVSLYWYRQALGQGPEFLTYFNYEAQQDKSGLPNDRFSAERPEGSISTLTIQRTEQRDSAMYRCASSLAVWSGKETQYFGPGTRLLVL.

This clone has just one count. The chain recombines TRBV5-4 with TRBJ2-3, with D perhaps matching TRBD1 (6 bases). Germline-derived CDR1 and CDR2 are SGHNT and YYREEE (reference sequence). Trimming removed 3 bases from V and 3 bases from J, with 14 bases in between. The CDR3 runs to 15 residues. This CDR3 reads CASSYRAGRTDTQYF. The CDR3 coding sequence is TGTGCCAGCAGCTACAGGGCAGGACGGACAGATACGCAGTATTTT.

This chain uses TRBV28 with TRBJ1-2; no clear D gene. Per the germline V gene, CDR1 is MDHEN and CDR2 is SYDVKM. This CDR3 contains 14 residues. Deletions cut 5 bases from V and 3 bases from J, with 13 bases between. This CDR3 reads CASSPGSSYYGYTF. The CDR3 DNA is TGTGCCAGCAGTCCGGGATCGTCCTACTATGGCTACACCTTC.